Below are 28 T cell receptor beta chains sequenced from a single sample in a study of blood T cell repertoires in COVID-19. Sequencing used immunoSEQ multiplex PCR; TCRdb keeps in-frame clones, though not all of them. The sample contains some 170,000 clones, 90% of which appear only once. Sequencing input: peripheral blood. The receptors originated from a man aged 60-69 years with active or convalescent COVID-19.

Here the CDR3 DNA reads TGTGCCAGCACGTTACAGGGGCGAGAGACCCAGTACTTC. Translation gives CASTLQGRETQYF. This chain joins TRBV2 and TRBJ2-5, with 7 bases identical to TRBD1. This CDR3 has 13 amino acids. The germline gives CDR1 SNHLY, CDR2 FYNNEI. J gave up 4 bases and V 7 bases, and 6 bases lay outside the gene matches.

The chain uses TRBV3-1 (or the pseudogene TRBV3-2) and TRBJ2-1; TRBD2 agrees at 9 bases. The CDR3 totals 15 residues. The V and J ends lost 0 bases and 14 bases, in that order; junction bases with no gene match: 11. CDR1 is LGHDT, CDR2 YNNKEL, per germline (reference sequence). The chain's CDR3 is CASSQDEGPSGKKFF. The CDR3 region has the DNA TGTGCCAGCAGCCAAGATGAGGGGCCTAGCGGGAAAAAGTTCTTC.

The chain uses TRBV18 and TRBJ1-5; D not certain. The CDR3 covers 13 residues. V was trimmed by 2 bases and J by 9 bases, leaving 11 bases between them. The germline gives CDR1 KGHSH, CDR2 LQKENI. CDR3 region: CASSPAGTGPQHF. DNA for the CDR3: TGTGCCAGCTCACCAGCAGGAACTGGGCCCCAGCATTTT. Looking up the rest from reference TRBV18 and TRBJ1-5 gives the full variable domain: NAGVMQNPRHLVRRRGQEARLRCSPMKGHSHVYWYRQLPEEGLKFMVYLQKENIIDESGMPKERFSAEFPKEGPSILRIQQVVRGDSAAYFCASSPAGTGPQHFGDGTRLSIL.

The J gene is TRBJ1-2, the V gene TRBV20-1, with D perhaps matching TRBD1 (5 bases). The CDR3 is 13 residues long. Germline lookup yields CDR1 DFQATT and CDR2 SNEGSKA (reference sequence). With 3 bases removed from V and 6 bases from J, the gap between germline ends came to 14 bases. The CDR3 is CSASKGIMDGYTF. As DNA, the CDR3 is TGCAGTGCTAGTAAGGGGATAATGGATGGCTACACCTTC.

Concerning this clone itself: At one boundary the junction diverges from the germline segment, which might be a read error. The V and J genes are TRBV29-1 and TRBJ2-1, with D perhaps TRBD2 (5 bases). CDR3 length equals 13 residues. CDR1 SQVTM and CDR2 ANQGSEA come from the germline V gene. The CDR3 coding sequence is TGCAGCGTTGGAGGATACGGGGATGGAATCGGGATCTTC. This codes for CSVGGYGDGIGIF.

The chain employs TRBV5-4 and TRBJ2-1; the D gene is possibly TRBD1 (5 bases). Germline CDR1 reads SGHNT; CDR2 reads YYREEE (reference sequence). The CDR3 totals 14 residues. Trimming cost V 0 bases and J 8 bases, with 12 bases left between them. The CDR3 nucleotides are TGTGCCAGCAGCTTGGAGTCAGGGTCGGATGAGCAGTTCTTC. Residues: CASSLESGSDEQFF.

This rearrangement joins TRBV19 to TRBJ1-1; D is uncertain. V was cut by 7 bases and J by 7 bases, with 10 bases left in between. CDR1 and CDR2 (germline): LNHDA, SQIVND (reference sequence). CDR3 length: 11 amino acids. DNA for the CDR3: TGTGCCAGTATGAGAGCTTTTGAAGCTTTCTTT. Its protein is CASMRAFEAFF.

The J gene is TRBJ2-7, the V gene TRBV19; 9 bases match TRBD2. Germline CDR1 LNHDA, CDR2 SQIVND (reference sequence). V lost 3 bases, J lost 3 bases, and 6 bases stayed unmatched. CDR3 length equals 15 residues. CDR3 sequence: CASSMAASGDYEQYF. The CDR3 bases are TGTGCCAGTAGTATGGCTGCTAGCGGGGACTACGAGCAGTACTTC.

This clone has more than one count but fewer than ten. The rearrangement uses TRBV7-9 and TRBJ2-1, with 8 bases that match TRBD2. The germline gives CDR1 SEHNR, CDR2 FQNEAQ (reference sequence). Unmatched junction bases numbered 8, after V lost 3 bases and J lost 13 bases. The CDR3 loop spans 13 amino acids. The CDR3 here is CASSFVGTSNQFF. As DNA, the CDR3 is TGTGCCAGCAGCTTTGTGGGGACTAGTAATCAGTTCTTC.

The CDR3 DNA sequence: TGCGCCAGCAGCCTTGGGGACAGGGGGCTTTATACTGAAGCTTTCTTT. It translates to CASSLGDRGLYTEAFF. The chain is built from TRBV5-1 and TRBJ1-1; 12 bases match TRBD1. Unmatched junction bases numbered 9, after V lost 4 bases and J lost 5 bases. Germline V CDR1 and CDR2: SGHRS, YFSETQ. This CDR3 comprises 16 residues.

V is TRBV11-3 and J is TRBJ2-1, with a weak D call TRBD2 (5 bases). Germline CDR1 SGHNT, CDR2 YENEEA. Trimming pared 1 base from V and 0 bases from J, leaving 7 bases between. The length of the CDR3 is 15 residues. The CDR3 region has the DNA TGTGCCAGCAGCTTAGGAGGGAGCTCCTACAATGAGCAGTTCTTC. Translation: CASSLGGSSYNEQFF.

The chain is built from TRBV27 and TRBJ2-7; 16 bases are a match to TRBD2. This CDR3 is 19 amino acids long. V lost 4 bases to trimming and J lost 0 bases; unmatched junction nucleotides: 9. Germline V CDR1 and CDR2: MNHEY, SMNVEV (reference sequence). The CDR3 spells CASSSVPGLAGGSSYEQYF. For the CDR3, the DNA is TGTGCCAGCAGTTCCGTACCGGGACTAGCGGGAGGGAGCTCCTACGAGCAGTACTTC.

The CDR3 DNA follows: TGTGCCAGTAGTATCGGGAATCAGCCCCAGCATTTT. Translating it yields CASSIGNQPQHF. This rearrangement joins TRBV19 to TRBJ1-5, with no clear D. Trimming took off 3 bases at V and 4 bases at J, with 4 bases between the two ends. Germline-derived CDR1 and CDR2 are LNHDA and SQIVND (reference sequence). There are 12 residues in the CDR3. The whole variable domain, filled in from reference TRBV19 and TRBJ1-5, reads DGGITQSPKYLFRKEGQNVTLSCEQNLNHDAMYWYRQDPGQGLRLIYYSQIVNDFQKGDIAEGYSVSREKKESFPLTVTSAQKNPTAFYLCASSIGNQPQHFGDGTRLSIL.

The rearrangement uses TRBV21-1 and TRBJ2-1; the D call of TRBD2 is as the table states it, not checked on the DNA. TRBV21-1 is annotated as a pseudogene. The CDR3 totals 13 residues. The CDR3 protein is CASSKEASDEQFF. The DNA for the CDR3 is TGTGCCAGCAGCAAAGAGGCTAGTGACGAGCAGTTCTTC.

The CDR3 coding sequence is TGTGCCAGCAGCCAACAGTCGGGACAGGGCTACAATGAGCAGTTCTTC. As protein: CASSQQSGQGYNEQFF. The V and J genes are TRBV3-1 (or the pseudogene TRBV3-2) and TRBJ2-1; TRBD1 matches at 9 bases. V trimming: 2 bases; J trimming: 3 bases; junction bases outside the gene matches: 5. CDR1 is LGHDT and CDR2 is YNNKEL in the germline V gene (reference sequence). The CDR3 has 16 amino acids.

The chain combines TRBV15 with TRBJ1-1; 7 bases agree with TRBD1. The CDR3 has 15 amino acids. V lost 2 bases to trimming and J lost 3 bases; unmatched junction nucleotides: 6. Germline-derived CDR1 and CDR2 are LNHNV and YYDKDF (reference sequence). The CDR3 region is CATSRPLTGYTEAFF. The CDR3 DNA reads TGTGCCACCAGCAGACCCTTGACAGGGTACACTGAAGCTTTCTTT. Looking up the rest from reference TRBV15 and TRBJ1-1 gives the full variable domain: DAMVIQNPRYQVTQFGKPVTLSCSQTLNHNVMYWYQQKSSQAPKLLFHYYDKDFNNEADTPDNFQSRRPNTSFCFLDIRSPGLGDTAMYLCATSRPLTGYTEAFFGQGTRLTVV.

This chain uses TRBV5-1 with TRBJ2-5; perhaps TRBD2 as D (5 bases). Germline V lookup: CDR1 SGHRS, CDR2 YFSETQ. V was cut by 0 bases and J by 9 bases, with 12 bases left in between. The CDR3 sequence is 13 residues long. The CDR3 DNA follows: TGCGCCAGCAGCTTGGGACTACGCAAGCCCCAGTACTTC. Residues: CASSLGLRKPQYF.

This clone was counted between two and nine times. This sequence joins TRBV20-1 and TRBJ2-7; the D is unclear. The germline V gene encodes CDR1 DFQATT and CDR2 SNEGSKA (reference sequence). This CDR3 region has 10 residues. The germline V and J ends were trimmed by 5 bases and 5 bases, with 7 bases remaining between them. This CDR3 is CSALSNEQYF. The CDR3 DNA is TGCAGTGCTCTATCCAACGAGCAGTACTTC.

The chain links TRBV7-2 to TRBJ2-3; 8 bases line up with TRBD1. J was trimmed by 6 bases and V by 5 bases; bases with no gene match: 13. CDR1 and CDR2 from the germline V gene are SGHTA and FQGNSA. The length of the CDR3 is 16 residues. The CDR3 region is CASSLGADREWDTQYF. DNA for the CDR3: TGTGCCAGCAGCCTGGGGGCGGACAGGGAATGGGATACGCAGTATTTT. Based on the CDR3 plus reference TRBV7-2 and TRBJ2-3, the full variable domain is GAGVSQSPSNKVTEKGKDVELRCDPISGHTALYWYRQSLGQGLEFLIYFQGNSAPDKSGLPSDRFSAERTGGSVSTLTIQRTQQEDSAVYLCASSLGADREWDTQYFGPGTRLTVL.

The chain links TRBV7-9 to TRBJ1-4, with TRBD1 matching 8 bases. The V gene's germline CDR1 is SEHNR and CDR2 FQNEAQ (reference sequence). This CDR3 comprises 17 residues. Germline trimming cut 9 bases from V and 6 bases from J; bases unmatched to any gene: 18. The CDR3: CARGRTGQEELDEKLFF. The CDR3 nucleotides are TGTGCCAGGGGACGGACGGGACAGGAAGAACTGGATGAAAAACTGTTTTTT.

The rearrangement joins TRBV7-2 to TRBJ1-5; a weak D match, TRBD1 (5 bases). The CDR3 extends over 13 amino acids. Germline lookup yields CDR1 SGHTA and CDR2 FQGNSA. Trimming shortened V by 5 bases and J by 10 bases, and 15 bases separated the two germline ends. The CDR3 DNA follows: TGTGCCAGCAGCCAACAAACCACAGGCCCCCAGCATTTT. It codes for CASSQQTTGPQHF.

This rearrangement joins TRBV27 to TRBJ2-7; maybe TRBD1 (6 bases). Trimming pared 3 bases from V and 2 bases from J, leaving 11 bases between. This CDR3 is 14 amino acids long. Germline CDR1 reads MNHEY; CDR2 reads SMNVEV (reference sequence). This CDR3 is CASSLRQGPYEQYF. DNA of the CDR3: TGTGCCAGCAGTTTGCGGCAGGGGCCCTACGAGCAGTACTTC.

V is TRBV10-3 and J is TRBJ1-1; a weak D match, TRBD1 (6 bases). This CDR3 has 16 residues. V was cut by 5 bases and J by 1 base, with 17 bases left in between. CDR1 and CDR2 from the germline V gene are ENHRY and SYGVKD. The CDR3 region has the DNA TGTGCCATCAGTTTAAGCACAGGGTCGGGGAACACTGAAGCTTTCTTT. It specifies CAISLSTGSGNTEAFF.

The gene calls are TRBV7-9 and TRBJ2-5, with D unclear. The germline V and J ends were trimmed by 5 bases and 1 base, with 8 bases remaining between them. The CDR3 length is 13 residues. Per the germline V gene, CDR1 is SEHNR and CDR2 is FQNEAQ (reference sequence). This CDR3 is CASSPPGQETQYF. In nucleotides, the CDR3 is TGTGCCAGCAGCCCTCCCGGCCAAGAGACCCAGTACTTC.

The rearrangement links TRBV11-2 to TRBJ1-1, with D possibly TRBD1 on 5 matching bases. V was shortened by 0 bases and J by 5 bases, with 16 bases between the two germline ends. The CDR3 totals 16 residues. CDR1 SGHAT and CDR2 FQNNGV come from the germline V gene. DNA for the CDR3: TGTGCCAGCAGCTTAGATTCTCAGGGTTGGGGTACTGAAGCTTTCTTT. This sequence encodes CASSLDSQGWGTEAFF.

The gene calls are TRBV19 and TRBJ1-2, with 9 bases identical to TRBD1. CDR3 length: 16 residues. Germline CDR1 reads LNHDA; CDR2 reads SQIVND (reference sequence). The V gene end was trimmed by 5 bases and the J gene end by 3 bases; junction bases not matched to a gene: 10. The CDR3 reads CASSVTGTGFYYGYTF. CDR3 bases: TGTGCCAGTAGTGTAACCGGGACAGGGTTTTACTATGGCTACACCTTC.

This chain joins TRBV7-9 and TRBJ1-1; TRBD1 matches at 9 bases. The CDR3 runs 13 residues. V lost 1 base to trimming and J lost 10 bases; unmatched junction nucleotides: 4. Germline assignment: CDR1 SEHNR and CDR2 FQNEAQ (reference sequence). The CDR3 DNA reads TGTGCCAGCAGCTTAGGGGACAGGGCTGGAGCTTTCTTT. This encodes CASSLGDRAGAFF.

The gene calls are TRBV28 and TRBJ2-5, with D unclear. CDR1 is MDHEN and CDR2 is SYDVKM in the germline V gene. Deletions cut 7 bases from V and 2 bases from J, with 17 bases between. This CDR3 spans 15 amino acids. As DNA, the CDR3 is TGTGCCAGCACAGACTCCGCCGGAACACAAGAGACCCAGTACTTC. The encoded protein is CASTDSAGTQETQYF.